The rows below give T cell receptor beta chains drawn from one sample of a study of T cell responses to AZD1222 COVID-19 vaccine. Assay used: immunoSEQ multiplex PCR; TCRdb lists only in-frame clones, some missing. The sample has around 28,000 clones, about nine tenths seen once. Sequenced material: peripheral blood, taken on day 0 of AZD1222 vaccination. Receptors originate from an adult in good health. Both conserved end residues are part of each CDR3. The order of the fields is clone size, V gene, J gene, D gene, CDR3 protein, CDR3 DNA. A D gene is named only where the DNA matches it firmly. Clone size appears in some rows only: once, few, many, or a class for an expanded clone.

.,TRBV25-1,TRBJ1-4,.,CASSGDSSTNEKLFF,TGTGCCAGCAGTGGTGACAGTTCAACTAATGAAAAACTGTTTTTT
.,TRBV2,TRBJ1-1,TRBD1,CASSKTGQGAEAFF,TGTGCCAGCAGCAAAACGGGACAGGGGGCTGAAGCTTTCTTT
.,TRBV7-9,TRBJ2-7,TRBD1,CASSTTGTGKSYEQYF,TGTGCCAGCAGCACAACCGGGACAGGGAAGTCCTACGAGCAGTACTTC
few,TRBV3-1/TRBV3-2,TRBJ2-7,.,CASSQDPDLGEQYF,TGTGCCAGCAGCCAAGATCCAGACCTAGGCGAGCAGTACTTC
once,TRBV6-5,TRBJ2-2,.,CASSYQPAVTGELFF,TGTGCCAGCAGTTACCAGCCAGCGGTCACCGGGGAGCTGTTTTTT
.,TRBV10-3,TRBJ1-1,.,CAISPDLGRTEAFF,TGTGCCATCAGCCCCGATCTCGGACGGACTGAAGCTTTCTTT
.,TRBV10-1,TRBJ2-4,TRBD2,CASSPGTSELSAKNIQYF,TGCGCCAGCAGTCCGGGGACTAGCGAGTTATCAGCCAAAAACATTCAGTACTTC
.,TRBV18,TRBJ1-3,.,CASSVGALSGNTIYF,TGTGCCAGCTCAGTAGGTGCTCTCTCTGGAAACACCATATATTTT
.,TRBV12-5,TRBJ2-3,.,CASGSLGKAERTDTQYF,TGTGCTAGTGGTTCCCTGGGGAAAGCGGAGCGCACAGATACGCAGTATTTT
.,TRBV10-3,TRBJ2-5,.,CAIRDPLSETQYF,TGTGCCATCAGGGACCCTCTCAGCGAGACCCAGTACTTC
.,TRBV6-1,TRBJ2-7,.,CASSERAKGPGEQYF,TGTGCCAGCAGTGAGAGGGCAAAGGGTCCAGGCGAGCAGTACTTC
.,TRBV28,TRBJ1-2,.,CASSSSGTRAYGYTF,TGTGCCAGCAGTTCATCCGGGACCCGGGCATATGGCTACACCTTC
.,TRBV28,TRBJ1-5,.,CASSLVGWQPQHF,TGTGCCAGCAGTTTGGTAGGGTGGCAGCCCCAGCATTTT
.,TRBV28,TRBJ1-5,.,CASSSREPKTYQPQHF,TGTGCCAGCAGTTCCCGGGAGCCGAAGACCTATCAGCCCCAGCATTTT
.,TRBV5-4,TRBJ2-3,.,CASSLGEGLDTDTQYF,TGTGCCAGCAGCCTGGGCGAAGGTCTTGACACAGATACGCAGTATTTT
.,TRBV6-5,TRBJ2-7,TRBD2,CASSRSTSLEQYF,TGTGCCAGCAGCCGCTCGACTAGCCTCGAGCAGTACTTC
.,TRBV7-3,TRBJ2-7,TRBD2,CASSLTGLAGRSSYEQYF,TGTGCCAGCAGCTTAACGGGACTAGCGGGACGGAGCTCCTACGAGCAGTACTTC
once,TRBV12-3/TRBV12-4,TRBJ1-1,.,CASSFGENTEAFF,TGTGCCAGCAGTTTTGGGGAGAACACTGAAGCTTTCTTT
.,TRBV7-8,TRBJ2-7,TRBD2,CASISGRGSGEQYF,TGTGCCAGCATTAGCGGGAGAGGCTCGGGCGAGCAGTACTTC
.,TRBV2,TRBJ1-2,.,CASSVEGRRDGYTF,TGTGCCAGCAGTGTGGAAGGTCGGCGGGATGGCTACACCTTC
.,TRBV25-1,TRBJ2-3,.,CASSDYLTDTQYF,TGTGCCAGCAGTGATTATCTCACAGATACGCAGTATTTT
once,TRBV5-8,TRBJ2-7,.,CASSLIDRPGYEQYF,TGTGCCAGCAGCTTGATCGACAGGCCAGGCTACGAGCAGTACTTC
once,TRBV5-5,TRBJ2-3,TRBD1,CASSFTGGSYDTQYF,TGTGCCAGCAGCTTTACAGGGGGGAGTTATGATACGCAGTATTTT
.,TRBV7-2,TRBJ2-3,TRBD2,CASSFGGTKTDTQYF,TGTGCCAGCAGCTTCGGCGGGACTAAGACGGATACGCAGTATTTT
.,TRBV11-2,TRBJ1-1,.,CASSKQGDTEAFF,TGTGCCAGCAGCAAACAGGGAGACACTGAAGCTTTCTTT
.,TRBV7-3,TRBJ2-6,TRBD1,CASSPDRAIGANVLTF,TGTGCCAGCAGCCCTGACAGGGCGATAGGGGCCAACGTCCTGACTTTC
once,TRBV6-5,TRBJ1-5,TRBD1,CASSSTGPNQPQHF,TGTGCCAGCAGTTCGACAGGGCCTAATCAGCCCCAGCATTTT
once,TRBV7-2,TRBJ2-1,TRBD2,CASSLAGLAEILYNEQFF,TGTGCCAGCAGCTTAGCGGGACTAGCGGAGATCCTCTACAATGAGCAGTTCTTC
.,TRBV4-3,TRBJ1-3,.,CASSLRSSGNTIYF,TGCGCCAGCAGTCTAAGGAGCTCTGGAAACACCATATATTTT
.,TRBV7-2,TRBJ2-7,TRBD1,CASSPRTGFYEQYF,TGTGCCAGCAGCCCCCGGACAGGATTCTACGAGCAGTACTTC
.,TRBV19,TRBJ2-2,TRBD2,CASSMLGLAGVGTGELFF,TGTGCCAGTAGTATGTTGGGACTAGCGGGAGTGGGGACCGGGGAGCTGTTTTTT
.,TRBV7-9,TRBJ2-3,.,CASSPTNPDTQYF,TGTGCCAGCAGCCCCACTAACCCAGATACGCAGTATTTT
once,TRBV24-1,TRBJ1-1,TRBD1,CATSDHRTGGTEAFF,TGTGCCACCAGTGATCACCGGACAGGGGGCACTGAAGCTTTCTTT
.,TRBV27,TRBJ1-2,.,CASSLNPGWHGYTF,TGTGCCAGCAGTTTAAATCCAGGGTGGCATGGCTACACCTTC
.,TRBV5-6,TRBJ1-2,.,CASSSPGRYGYTF,TGTGCCAGCAGCTCTCCGGGAAGATATGGCTACACCTTC
.,TRBV19,TRBJ2-1,.,CATRTAVEQFF,TGTGCCACCCGGACTGCAGTTGAGCAGTTCTTC
few,TRBV7-9,TRBJ2-3,.,CASRVLGARTDTQYF,TGTGCCAGCAGGGTATTGGGGGCGCGAACAGATACGCAGTATTTT
.,TRBV28,TRBJ2-1,TRBD2,CASRSLSGASSYNEQFF,TGTGCCAGCAGATCCCTTAGCGGGGCCTCCTCCTACAATGAGCAGTTCTTC
.,TRBV28,TRBJ2-3,.,CASSLLGTRGSEGTDTQYF,TGTGCCAGCAGTTTATTGGGTACACGGGGGTCCGAGGGCACAGATACGCAGTATTTT
.,TRBV6-4,TRBJ2-7,TRBD2,CASSDRPTSGSHEQYF,TGTGCCAGCAGTGACCGTCCGACTAGCGGGTCTCACGAGCAGTACTTC